The 6 T cell receptor beta chains listed next were all sequenced from one sample in a study of cytomegalovirus exposure and HLA in healthy donors. Using immunoSEQ multiplex PCR, the repertoire was profiled, and TCRdb retains in-frame clones only, with some absent. The sample includes roughly 300,000 clones, approximately 86% of them seen just once. The source material was PBMCs. The origin of the receptors is a woman aged 25 to 39 in good health and CMV-seropositive.

This clone was observed a single time. Other DNA sequences of this sample code for an identical CDR3. The chain employs TRBV9 and TRBJ1-3; unclear D gene. There are 15 residues in the CDR3. Trimming shortened V by 0 bases and J by 0 bases, and 7 bases separated the two germline ends. CDR1 and CDR2 from the germline V gene are SGDLS and YYNGEE. The CDR3 protein is CASSVVGSSGNTIYF. In DNA, the CDR3 is TGTGCCAGCAGCGTAGTTGGGAGCTCTGGAAACACCATATATTTT.

This clone has just a few counts. V gene TRBV27 combines with J gene TRBJ1-6; D is undetermined. The V gene lost 5 bases and the J gene lost 14 bases, with 13 bases spanning the gap. This CDR3 region has 12 residues. The V gene's germline CDR1 is MNHEY and CDR2 SMNVEV (reference sequence). The CDR3 region has the DNA TGTGCCAGCAGTGCCAACCTAGGGACCCTCCACTTT. As protein: CASSANLGTLHF.

The genes are TRBV6-6 and TRBJ2-7; the D gene is possibly TRBD2 (5 bases). Trimming removed 0 bases from V and 2 bases from J, with 11 bases in between. This CDR3 comprises 15 residues. Germline CDR1 is MNHNY and CDR2 is SVGAGI (reference sequence). CDR3 nucleotides: TGTGCCAGCAGTTACTCGGGGAGAGATACCTACGAGCAGTACTTC. Translation gives CASSYSGRDTYEQYF.

This chain uses TRBV15 with TRBJ2-3; D is possibly TRBD1 (6 bases). Trimming shortened V by 2 bases and J by 2 bases, and 11 bases separated the two germline ends. CDR1 LNHNV and CDR2 YYDKDF come from the germline V gene (reference sequence). CDR3 size: 15 residues. This chain's CDR3 is CATSRSQGFTDTQYF. Here the CDR3 DNA reads TGTGCCACCAGCAGATCACAGGGATTCACAGATACGCAGTATTTT.

Concerning this clone itself: No DNA is shown, since the ends of the CDR3 on it are uncertain; the CDR3 is the one TCRdb lists. The rearrangement links TRBV30 to TRBJ2-1; the table names TRBD2, a call not compared with the DNA. The CDR3 is 12 residues long, ends included. Germline CDR1 and CDR2: GTSNPN and SVGIG (reference sequence). CDR3 loop: CAWSVGSGSRIF.

The CDR3 is CSVVGGSSYEQYF. DNA of the CDR3: TGCAGCGTAGTTGGGGGGAGCTCCTACGAGCAGTACTTC. J is TRBJ2-7 and V is TRBV29-1, with D tentatively TRBD2 (6 bases). Trimming stripped 6 bases from V and 0 bases from J, with 12 bases between. The CDR3 runs 13 residues. Germline assignment: CDR1 SQVTM and CDR2 ANQGSEA.